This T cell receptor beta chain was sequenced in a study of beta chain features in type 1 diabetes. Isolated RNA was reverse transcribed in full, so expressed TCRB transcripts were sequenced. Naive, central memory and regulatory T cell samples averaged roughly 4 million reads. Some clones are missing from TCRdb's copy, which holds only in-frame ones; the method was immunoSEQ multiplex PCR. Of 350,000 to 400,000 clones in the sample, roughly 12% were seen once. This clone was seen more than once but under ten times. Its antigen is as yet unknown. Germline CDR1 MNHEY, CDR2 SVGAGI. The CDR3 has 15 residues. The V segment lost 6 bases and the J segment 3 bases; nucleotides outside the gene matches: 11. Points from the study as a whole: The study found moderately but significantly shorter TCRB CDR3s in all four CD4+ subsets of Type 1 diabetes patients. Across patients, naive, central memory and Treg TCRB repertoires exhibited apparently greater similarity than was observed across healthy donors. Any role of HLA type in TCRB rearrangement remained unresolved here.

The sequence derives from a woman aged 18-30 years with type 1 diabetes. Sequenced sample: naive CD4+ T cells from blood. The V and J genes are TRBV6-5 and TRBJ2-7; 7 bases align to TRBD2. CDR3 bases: TGTGCCAGCAGCCAGACTAGCAGGGCCGACTACGAGCAGTACTTC. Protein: CASSQTSRADYEQYF.